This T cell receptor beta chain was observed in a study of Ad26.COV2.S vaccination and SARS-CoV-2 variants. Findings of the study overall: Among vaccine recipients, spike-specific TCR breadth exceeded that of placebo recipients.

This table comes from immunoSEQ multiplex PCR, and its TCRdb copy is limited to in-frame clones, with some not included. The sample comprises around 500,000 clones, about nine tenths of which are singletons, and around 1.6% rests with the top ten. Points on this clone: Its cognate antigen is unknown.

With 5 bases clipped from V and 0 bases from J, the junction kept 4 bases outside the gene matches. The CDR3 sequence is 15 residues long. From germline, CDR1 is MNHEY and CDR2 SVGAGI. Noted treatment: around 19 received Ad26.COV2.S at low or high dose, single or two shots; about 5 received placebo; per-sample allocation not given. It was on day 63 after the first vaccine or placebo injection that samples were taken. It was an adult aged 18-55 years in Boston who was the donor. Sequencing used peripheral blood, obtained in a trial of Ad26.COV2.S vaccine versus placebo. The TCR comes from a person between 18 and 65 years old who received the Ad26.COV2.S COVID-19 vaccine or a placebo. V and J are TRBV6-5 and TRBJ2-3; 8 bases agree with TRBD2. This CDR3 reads CASSTTSGSTDTQYF. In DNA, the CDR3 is TGTGCCAGCAGTACCACTAGCGGTAGCACAGATACGCAGTATTTT.